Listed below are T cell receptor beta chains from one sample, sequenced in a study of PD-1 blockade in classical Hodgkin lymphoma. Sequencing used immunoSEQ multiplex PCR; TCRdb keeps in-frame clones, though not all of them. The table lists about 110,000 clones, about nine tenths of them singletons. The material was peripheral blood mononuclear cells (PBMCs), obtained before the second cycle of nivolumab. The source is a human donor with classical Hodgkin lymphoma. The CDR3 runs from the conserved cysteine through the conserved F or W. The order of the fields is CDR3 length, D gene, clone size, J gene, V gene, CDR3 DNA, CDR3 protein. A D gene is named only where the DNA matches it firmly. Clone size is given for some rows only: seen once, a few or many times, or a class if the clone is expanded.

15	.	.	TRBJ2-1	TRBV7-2	TGTGCCAGCAGCTCTTCGGGCCGGAACTACAATGAGCAGTTCTTC	CASSSSGRNYNEQFF
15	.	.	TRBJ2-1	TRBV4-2	TGTGCCAGCAGCCAAGAGGGACAACCCTCCCTCCCGCAGTTCTTC	CASSQEGQPSLPQFF
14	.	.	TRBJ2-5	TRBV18	TGTGCCAGCTCACCCCAGAGTGGAGGAGAGACCCAGTACTTC	CASSPQSGGETQYF
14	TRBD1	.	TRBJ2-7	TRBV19	TGTGCCAGCAACCCGGGACAGGCCTACTACGAGCAGTACTTC	CASNPGQAYYEQYF
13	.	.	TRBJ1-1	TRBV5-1	TGCGCCAGCAGCTTGCGGATGAACACTGAAGCTTTCTTT	CASSLRMNTEAFF
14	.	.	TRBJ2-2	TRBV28	TGTGCCAGCGTGGGGGGTCCGAACACCGGGGAGCTGTTTTTT	CASVGGPNTGELFF
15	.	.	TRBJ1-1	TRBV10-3	TGTGCCATCAGTGAGTCCGGGGGAGGGGGCACTGAAGCTTTCTTT	CAISESGGGGTEAFF
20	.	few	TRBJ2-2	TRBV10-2	TGCGCCAGCAGTGAGTCGGGCAGGCCAAGCAGATACGCGAACACCGGGGAGCTGTTTTTT	CASSESGRPSRYANTGELFF
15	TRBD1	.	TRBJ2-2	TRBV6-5	TGTGCCAGCTCGGACAGGACCTTTGGATCCAGGGAGCTGTTTTTT	CASSDRTFGSRELFF
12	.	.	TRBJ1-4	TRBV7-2	TGTGCCAGCACCACTCCCGGTGAAAAACTGTTTTTT	CASTTPGEKLFF
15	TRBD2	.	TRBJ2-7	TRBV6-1	TGTGCCAGCAGCGTCGAGGGCGGGAGGGCCTACGAGCAGTACTTC	CASSVEGGRAYEQYF
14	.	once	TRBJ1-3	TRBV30	TGTGCCTGGAGTGCCCAGGTAGCGGGCAACACCATATATTTT	CAWSAQVAGNTIYF
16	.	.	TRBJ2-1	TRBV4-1	TGCGCCAGCAGGCAAGGGCGGCAGAGCTCCTACAATGAGCAGTTCTTC	CASRQGRQSSYNEQFF
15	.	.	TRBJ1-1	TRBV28	TGTGCCAGCAGTTTAGTCGGCAGAAAGGGAACTGAAGCTTTCTTT	CASSLVGRKGTEAFF
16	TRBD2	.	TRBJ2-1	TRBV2	TGTGCCAGCAGTGACCGGGCTAGCGGGATCTACAATGAGCAGTTCTTC	CASSDRASGIYNEQFF
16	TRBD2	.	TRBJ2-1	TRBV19	TGTGCCAGTAGTATAGCGGCAGGGCCGGGGGGGGATGAGCAGTTCTTC	CASSIAAGPGGDEQFF
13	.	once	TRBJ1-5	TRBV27	TGTGCCAGCAGTTTGGAACATAATCAGCCCCAGCATTTT	CASSLEHNQPQHF
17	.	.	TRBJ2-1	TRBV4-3	TGCGCCAGCAGCCAAGATCCAGGGGACGGGGCTTACAATGAGCAGTTCTTC	CASSQDPGDGAYNEQFF
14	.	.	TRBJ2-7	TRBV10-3	TGTGCCATCCAGAGGGAGCTGGACTCCTACGAGCAGTACTTC	CAIQRELDSYEQYF
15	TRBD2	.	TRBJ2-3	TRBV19	TGTGCCAGTAGTACCAGCGGGAGGCTAACAGATACGCAGTATTTT	CASSTSGRLTDTQYF
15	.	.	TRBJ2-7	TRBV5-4	TGTGCCAGCAGCTTGGAAGGTGCCCTTTTGAACGAGCAGTACTTC	CASSLEGALLNEQYF
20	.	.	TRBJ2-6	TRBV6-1	TGTGCCAGCAGTGAACCCTTCGTAGCAGGGGGGTTCTCTGGGGCCAACGTCCTGACTTTC	CASSEPFVAGGFSGANVLTF
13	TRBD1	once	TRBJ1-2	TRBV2	TGTGCCAGCCACAGGGGGCAGGACTATGGCTACACCTTC	CASHRGQDYGYTF
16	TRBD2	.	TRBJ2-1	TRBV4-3	TGCGCCAGCAGCCAGAGGACTAGCGGGACATACAATGAGCAGTTCTTC	CASSQRTSGTYNEQFF
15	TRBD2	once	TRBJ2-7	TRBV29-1	TGCAGCGCCCTGACCGCCGGGACTAGCAGCCACGAGCAGTACTTC	CSALTAGTSSHEQYF
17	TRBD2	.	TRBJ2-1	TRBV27	TGTGCCAGCAGTTTATCGAAACTAGCGGGAGAGGTCAATGAGCAGTTCTTC	CASSLSKLAGEVNEQFF
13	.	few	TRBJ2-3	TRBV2	TGTGCCAGCGGCGGAGTGGGTACAGATACGCAGTATTTT	CASGGVGTDTQYF
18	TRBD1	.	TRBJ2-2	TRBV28	TGTGCCAGCAGATCGGACAGGTGGGGAAACCTGAACACCGGGGAGCTGTTTTTT	CASRSDRWGNLNTGELFF